The rows below give T cell receptor beta chains drawn from one sample of a study of blood T cell repertoires in COVID-19. Clones were sequenced by immunoSEQ multiplex PCR, and TCRdb holds only the in-frame ones, with some missing. The sample carries about 180,000 clones, around 83% recorded once. Sequences were obtained from peripheral blood. The source is a woman in her thirties with active or convalescent COVID-19. CDR3s include the opening cysteine and the closing phenylalanine or tryptophan. D genes are given only for firm matches. Only part of the rows carry a size: once, few, many, or a class if the clone is expanded.

D,size,V,J,CDR3,DNA
NA,NA,TRBV11-2,TRBJ1-1,CASSFTENTEAFF,TGTGCCAGCAGCTTCACAGAGAACACTGAAGCTTTCTTT
NA,NA,TRBV11-2,TRBJ1-5,CASSFGISNQPQHF,TGTGCCAGCAGCTTCGGGATCTCCAATCAGCCCCAGCATTTT
NA,once,TRBV5-1,TRBJ1-3,CASSLDPGSSGNTIYF,TGCGCCAGCAGCTTGGATCCGGGAAGCTCTGGAAACACCATATATTTT
NA,NA,TRBV5-6,TRBJ1-1,CASSFWTMNTEAFF,TGTGCCAGCAGCTTCTGGACAATGAACACTGAAGCTTTCTTT
NA,NA,TRBV12-3/TRBV12-4,TRBJ2-1,CASNPDGYNEQFF,TGTGCCAGCAACCCTGACGGGTACAATGAGCAGTTCTTC
TRBD1,many,TRBV6-6,TRBJ2-2,CASSSDRGRAGELFF,TGTGCCAGCAGTTCGGACAGGGGGCGGGCCGGGGAGCTGTTTTTT
NA,few,TRBV7-6,TRBJ1-2,CASSSTGVYGYTF,TGTGCCAGCAGCTCAACAGGAGTTTATGGCTACACCTTC
TRBD1,NA,TRBV2,TRBJ1-2,CASSAQGFGYTF,TGTGCCAGCAGTGCACAGGGGTTTGGCTACACCTTC
NA,once,TRBV28,TRBJ1-5,CASSPGERGNQPQHF,TGTGCCAGCAGCCCAGGGGAACGGGGCAATCAGCCCCAGCATTTT
NA,NA,TRBV19,TRBJ1-1,CASSIGSTGNTEAFF,TGTGCCAGTAGTATAGGGTCGACGGGAAACACTGAAGCTTTCTTT
NA,NA,TRBV29-1,TRBJ2-7,CSVEDRGQLNSYEQYF,TGCAGCGTTGAAGATCGCGGGCAGCTGAACTCCTACGAGCAGTACTTC
NA,NA,TRBV6-5,TRBJ1-5,CASSYSSGRGQPQHF,TGTGCCAGCAGTTACTCATCGGGGAGAGGGCAGCCCCAGCATTTT
NA,NA,TRBV19,TRBJ1-5,CASLREDSEYQPQHF,TGTGCCAGTCTAAGGGAGGACTCGGAGTATCAGCCCCAGCATTTT
TRBD2,NA,TRBV7-2,TRBJ2-7,CASSSLAASSYEQYF,TGTGCCAGCAGCTCACTAGCGGCTAGCTCCTACGAGCAGTACTTC
NA,NA,TRBV27,TRBJ1-1,CASSLSGSNTEAFF,TGTGCCAGCAGTTTGTCGGGATCGAACACTGAAGCTTTCTTT
NA,NA,TRBV24-1,TRBJ2-7,CATVPRTPSYEQYF,TGTGCCACCGTCCCTAGAACCCCCTCCTACGAGCAGTACTTC
NA,NA,TRBV19,TRBJ2-7,CASSYQGYEQYF,TGTGCCAGTAGTTACCAGGGGTACGAGCAGTACTTC
TRBD1,NA,TRBV9,TRBJ1-2,CASSVARTGGDYGYTF,TGTGCCAGCAGCGTAGCGCGGACAGGGGGCGACTATGGCTACACCTTC
NA,NA,TRBV6-5,TRBJ1-2,CASSRARDTYGYTF,TGTGCCAGCAGCCGCGCCCGGGACACCTATGGCTACACCTTC
NA,few,TRBV18,TRBJ2-5,CASSPPGVQETQYF,TGTGCCAGCTCACCACCGGGCGTGCAAGAGACCCAGTACTTC
NA,NA,TRBV6-4,TRBJ1-5,CASTSTDVLSNQPQHF,TGTGCCAGCACCTCGACAGATGTCCTTAGCAATCAGCCCCAGCATTTT
TRBD2,NA,TRBV2,TRBJ2-1,CASRPLAGAVNEQFF,TGTGCCAGCAGACCACTAGCGGGGGCCGTCAATGAGCAGTTCTTC
TRBD2,NA,TRBV28,TRBJ2-1,CASSPRLAGAGEQFF,TGTGCCAGCAGTCCCCGACTAGCGGGAGCAGGAGAGCAGTTCTTC
TRBD2,NA,TRBV9,TRBJ2-2,CASSVKTGPSGGAWDTGELFF,TGTGCCAGCAGCGTAAAAACCGGTCCTAGCGGGGGGGCCTGGGACACCGGGGAGCTGTTTTTT
TRBD2,once,TRBV3-1/TRBV3-2,TRBJ2-7,CASSQALGTSYEQYF,TGTGCCAGCAGCCAAGCCCTTGGGACTAGCTACGAGCAGTACTTC
NA,NA,TRBV11-2,TRBJ2-1,CASSLYSLSYNEQFF,TGTGCCAGCAGCTTATACAGCCTCTCCTACAATGAGCAGTTCTTC
NA,NA,TRBV19,TRBJ2-1,CASSPVGPPYNEQFF,TGTGCCAGTAGTCCCGTTGGCCCGCCATACAATGAGCAGTTCTTC
NA,NA,TRBV9,TRBJ2-2,CASSAGLTNTGELFF,TGTGCCAGCAGCGCGGGACTTACGAACACCGGGGAGCTGTTTTTT
NA,NA,TRBV7-9,TRBJ1-2,CASSLGQAFNYGYTF,TGTGCCAGCAGCTTAGGGCAGGCCTTTAACTATGGCTACACCTTC
NA,NA,TRBV30,TRBJ1-3,CAWVSLQAVHTIYF,TGTGCCTGGGTGTCCTTGCAAGCCGTTCACACCATATATTTT
NA,NA,TRBV6-5,TRBJ1-2,CASSLGQIYGYTF,TGTGCCAGCAGTCTCGGACAGATCTATGGCTACACCTTC
NA,NA,TRBV10-1,TRBJ1-1,CASSESRLGNTEAFF,TGCGCCAGCAGTGAGTCCAGGTTGGGGAACACTGAAGCTTTCTTT
TRBD2,NA,TRBV11-3,TRBJ2-1,CASSLGRGSSYNEQFF,TGTGCCAGCAGCTTAGGGCGCGGGAGCTCCTACAATGAGCAGTTCTTC
TRBD1,NA,TRBV6-4,TRBJ1-3,CASRDHWTGDPATEVSGNTIYF,TGTGCCAGCAGGGACCACTGGACAGGGGACCCGGCGACGGAAGTCTCTGGAAACACCATATATTTT
NA,NA,TRBV12-3/TRBV12-4,TRBJ1-5,CASSINQPQHF,TGTGCCAGCAGCATCAATCAGCCCCAGCATTTT
NA,NA,TRBV5-1,TRBJ2-1,CASGQNNEQFF,TGCGCCAGCGGACAGAACAATGAGCAGTTCTTC
NA,NA,TRBV3-1/TRBV3-2,TRBJ2-1,CASSQTGGPVNEQFF,TGTGCCAGCAGCCAAACCGGGGGGCCGGTGAATGAGCAGTTCTTC
NA,NA,TRBV30,TRBJ1-5,CAAEYSSNQPQHF,TGTGCCGCTGAGTACAGTAGCAATCAGCCCCAGCATTTT
NA,NA,TRBV12-3/TRBV12-4,TRBJ2-7,CASSLALTEQYF,TGTGCCAGCAGTTTAGCGTTGACAGAGCAGTACTTC